Sequencing of this T cell receptor (beta chain) was carried out in a study of beta chain features in type 1 diabetes. Overall study results and limits: Shorter TCRB CDR3s, moderately but significantly so, marked every one of the four CD4+ subsets in Type 1 diabetes patients.

Reverse transcribing all isolated RNA meant expressed TCRB transcripts were sequenced. Naive, central memory and regulatory T cell samples came to a mean of around 3.3 million reads. Measured with immunoSEQ multiplex PCR; TCRdb has only the in-frame clones, and not every one. The sample holds about 340,000 clones, around 8.5% seen once. This clone occurred a few times. Antigen: not known. With 5 bases clipped from V and 5 bases from J, the junction kept 2 bases outside the gene matches. The CDR3 runs to 12 residues. CDR1 is GTSNPN and CDR2 is SVGIG in the germline V gene (reference sequence). V is TRBV30 and J is TRBJ2-3; 9 bases are a match to TRBD2. The receptor was isolated from a man between 25 and 39 years old with type 1 diabetes. The sequenced sample was central memory CD4+ T cells from blood. DNA for the CDR3: TGTGCCTGGGGCGGGGGGGTAGATACGCAGTATTTT. It specifies CAWGGGVDTQYF.